This T cell receptor (beta chain) was obtained from a study of technical replicates of blood from four donors. Sequenced by immunoSEQ multiplex PCR; TCRdb stores in-frame clones only, minus some. The table includes 58,000 or so clones, around 86% detected once. Unmatched junction bases numbered 9, after V lost 1 base and J lost 0 bases. CDR1 SGHRS and CDR2 YFSETQ come from the germline V gene. The CDR3 consists of 19 residues. This TCR derives from a human donor in good health. Some clones in this sample may be carry-over from other donors' samples. What was sequenced was PBMCs. This sequence joins TRBV5-1 and TRBJ2-1, with 11 bases lining up with TRBD2. In DNA form, the CDR3 reads TGCGCCAGCAGCTTGAGATCTAGCGGGAGGTTCCGCTCCTACAATGAGCAGTTCTTC. It yields the protein CASSLRSSGRFRSYNEQFF.